Below are 26 T cell receptor beta chains sequenced from a single sample in a study of technical replicates of blood from a handful of donors. Only in-frame clones appear in the TCRdb table, and some are missing; sequencing was by immunoSEQ multiplex PCR. The repertoire has tens of thousands of clones, just under 95% of them found once; the top ten carry 0.25%. The source material was T cells isolated from PBMCs. The receptors shown here come from a human donor in good health.

The rearrangement uses TRBV6-5 and TRBJ1-2, with TRBD1 as a possible D gene (5 bases). Germline assignment: CDR1 MNHEY and CDR2 SVGAGI. CDR3 length equals 16 residues. Trimming took off 2 bases at V and 2 bases at J, with 15 bases between the two ends. The CDR3 spells CASSYGLFDRNYGYTF. The CDR3 nucleotides read TGTGCCAGCAGTTACGGCCTTTTCGACAGAAACTATGGCTACACCTTC.

This clone was seen just once. The chain employs TRBV27 and TRBJ2-7, with D possibly being TRBD2 (6 bases). V lost 3 bases to trimming and J lost 3 bases, with 15 bases between them. CDR1 and CDR2 from the germline V gene are MNHEY and SMNVEV (reference sequence). The CDR3 is made up of 15 amino acids. The DNA for the CDR3 is TGTGCCAGCAGTTTGCAGGCTAGCGCCCACTACGAGCAGTACTTC. Residues: CASSLQASAHYEQYF.

The chain joins TRBV4-1 to TRBJ2-7; a possible D gene is TRBD1 (6 bases). CDR3 length: 13 residues. From germline, CDR1 is MGHRA and CDR2 YSYEKL. The V end lost 1 base, the J end lost 4 bases, and 8 bases lay between the germline ends. CDR3 protein: CASSQAGQYEQYF. CDR3 bases: TGCGCCAGCAGCCAAGCCGGACAGTACGAGCAGTACTTC.

The chain employs TRBV6-4 and TRBJ2-1; 11 nucleotides line up with TRBD2. The CDR3 runs to 14 residues. The J segment lost 7 bases and the V segment lost 3 bases, leaving 2 bases of the junction unmatched. Germline values: CDR1 MRHNA, CDR2 SNTAGT. The CDR3 DNA reads as TGTGCCAGCAGTGAAAGACTAGCGGGAAATGAGCAGTTCTTC. Protein sequence: CASSERLAGNEQFF.

The chain carries TRBV10-1 and TRBJ2-7, with 8 bases matching TRBD2. The CDR3 is 13 residues long. The J segment lost 3 bases and the V segment lost 9 bases, leaving 7 bases of the junction unmatched. Germline values: CDR1 WNHNN, CDR2 SYGVQD (reference sequence). CDR3 region: CARVSGAHYEQYF. CDR3 bases: TGCGCCAGGGTTAGCGGGGCCCACTACGAGCAGTACTTC.

This sequence joins TRBV5-1 and TRBJ1-1; 9 bases fit TRBD1. Germline V CDR1 and CDR2: SGHRS, YFSETQ. The CDR3 sequence is 12 residues long. V dropped 7 bases and J dropped 4; count of bases not matched to a gene: 2. The DNA of the CDR3 is TGCGCCAGCGGGACAGGGCCCACTGAAGCTTTCTTT. Protein product: CASGTGPTEAFF.

The chain is built from TRBV7-9 and TRBJ2-6; a possible D gene is TRBD1 (5 bases). The V gene lost 3 bases and the J gene lost 2 bases, with 11 bases spanning the gap. The CDR3 consists of 16 residues. CDR1 SEHNR and CDR2 FQNEAQ come from the germline V gene (reference sequence). CDR3 sequence (DNA): TGTGCCAGCAGCTTGGCCCAAGGGGCTGGGGCCAACGTCCTGACTTTC. As protein: CASSLAQGAGANVLTF.

This rearrangement joins TRBV13 to TRBJ2-2, with TRBD2 matching over 7 bases. The CDR3 is 16 residues long. CDR1 and CDR2 (germline): PRHDT, FYEKMQ (reference sequence). V lost 2 bases and J lost 3; bases outside the gene matches: 6. The CDR3 protein is CASSLYGGFYTGELFF. The CDR3 coding sequence is TGTGCCAGCAGCTTATACGGGGGGTTCTACACCGGGGAGCTGTTTTTT. Based on the CDR3 plus reference TRBV13 and TRBJ2-2, the full variable domain is AAGVIQSPRHLIKEKRETATLKCYPIPRHDTVYWYQQGPGQDPQFLISFYEKMQSDKGSIPDRFSAQQFSDYHSELNMSSLELGDSALYFCASSLYGGFYTGELFFGEGSRLTVL.

This clone was seen a single time. This rearrangement joins TRBV28 to TRBJ1-2, with TRBD1 matching 7 bases. Germline CDR1 and CDR2: MDHEN and SYDVKM. The V gene end was trimmed by 5 bases and the J gene end by 8 bases; junction bases not matched to a gene: 8. CDR3 length: 13 amino acids. The CDR3 is CASSRPTGKGYTF. The CDR3 DNA sequence: TGTGCCAGCAGTCGCCCGACAGGGAAAGGCTACACCTTC.

The rearrangement uses TRBV7-9 and TRBJ1-1; D is possibly TRBD1 (5 bases). The CDR3 is made up of 13 amino acids. V was cut by 0 bases and J by 4 bases, with 6 bases left in between. Germline lookup yields CDR1 SEHNR and CDR2 FQNEAQ (reference sequence). CDR3 protein: CASSLAGATEAFF. The CDR3 region has the DNA TGTGCCAGCAGCTTAGCAGGGGCCACTGAAGCTTTCTTT.

The V call is TRBV4-1, the J call TRBJ2-7; 9 nucleotides line up with TRBD1. Germline V gene sequence: CDR1 MGHRA, CDR2 YSYEKL. The CDR3 runs to 16 residues. Unmatched junction bases numbered 13, after V lost 5 bases and J lost 5 bases. The DNA for the CDR3 is TGCGCCAGCAGCTACAGGGACAGGGAAAACAGGAACGAGCAGTACTTC. This encodes CASSYRDRENRNEQYF.

This chain uses TRBV2 with TRBJ1-1, with 8 bases lining up with TRBD1. The CDR3 is 12 residues long. After removal of 5 bases from V and 10 bases from J, the junction contained 6 bases not matched to a gene. The V gene's germline CDR1 is SNHLY and CDR2 FYNNEI. CDR3: CASSTRTGGAFF. The CDR3 region has the DNA TGTGCCAGCAGTACCCGAACAGGGGGAGCTTTCTTT.

The rearrangement links TRBV5-6 to TRBJ1-3, with D perhaps TRBD1 (6 bases). This CDR3 has 15 amino acids. V dropped 5 bases and J dropped 1 base, with 13 bases sitting between them. The germline CDR1 and CDR2 sequences are SGHDT and YYEEEE. CDR3 sequence (DNA): TGTGCCAGCAGTTTTCAGGGGTCTTCTGGAAACACCATATATTTT. It is translated as CASSFQGSSGNTIYF.

The chain recombines TRBV6-5 with TRBJ2-7; TRBD2 might be the D (5 bases). Germline V CDR1 and CDR2: MNHEY, SVGAGI. The germline V and J ends were trimmed by 6 bases and 3 bases, with 15 bases remaining between them. This CDR3 has 14 residues. CDR3: CASSLGGQLYEQYF. The CDR3 region has the DNA TGTGCCAGCAGCCTGGGCGGGCAACTCTACGAGCAGTACTTC.

This chain connects TRBV5-4 to TRBJ1-1; D might be TRBD1 (6 bases). CDR1 SGHNT and CDR2 YYREEE come from the germline V gene (reference sequence). The CDR3 totals 13 residues. Trimming removed 1 base at V and 6 bases at J, with 10 bases between. The DNA of the CDR3 is TGTGCCAGCAGCTTGCAGGGGTTGGCTGAAGCTTTCTTT. Translating gives CASSLQGLAEAFF. The full variable domain, its missing parts supplied by reference TRBV5-4 and TRBJ1-1, is ETGVTQSPTHLIKTRGQQVTLRCSSQSGHNTVSWYQQALGQGPQFIFQYYREEENGRGNFPPRFSGLQFPNYSSELNVNALELDDSALYLCASSLQGLAEAFFGQGTRLTVV.

This clone has only one observation. The V gene is TRBV5-1, the J gene TRBJ2-1, with D unresolved. The CDR3 runs 12 residues. Germline V gene lookup returns CDR1 SGHRS and CDR2 YFSETQ. Trimming left V 1 base short and J 8 bases short, with 7 bases between. In DNA, the CDR3 is TGCGCCAGCAGCTTGTTTGAGGATGAGCAGTTCTTC. It specifies CASSLFEDEQFF.

The chain recombines TRBV27 with TRBJ2-7, with D possibly TRBD2 on 5 matching bases. V was shortened by 6 bases and J by 1 base, with 13 bases between the two germline ends. Germline V gene lookup returns CDR1 MNHEY and CDR2 SMNVEV (reference sequence). The CDR3 contains 14 residues. The chain's CDR3 is CASRPLGSSYEQYF. The DNA for the CDR3 is TGTGCCAGCAGACCCTTAGGGAGTTCCTACGAGCAGTACTTC.

This clone showed up just once. V usage is TRBV7-9 and J usage is TRBJ2-1, with 7 bases that match TRBD2. There are 14 residues in the CDR3. CDR1 and CDR2 from the germline V gene are SEHNR and FQNEAQ (reference sequence). V shed 1 base, J shed 4 bases, and the junction held 1 base outside the gene matches. CDR3 loop: CASSLGGGYNEQFF. CDR3 nucleotide sequence: TGTGCCAGCAGCTTAGGCGGGGGATACAATGAGCAGTTCTTC. The variable domain in full, with the rest retrieved from reference TRBV7-9 and TRBJ2-1, is DTGVSQNPRHKITKRGQNVTFRCDPISEHNRLYWYRQTLGQGPEFLTYFQNEAQLEKSRLLSDRFSAERPKGSFSTLEIQRTEQGDSAMYLCASSLGGGYNEQFFGPGTRLTVL.

This rearrangement joins TRBV6-1 to TRBJ2-5; 8 bases match TRBD2. CDR3 length: 16 residues. Per germline, CDR1 MNHNS and CDR2 SASEGT. The V gene end was trimmed by 1 base and the J gene end by 1 base; junction bases not matched to a gene: 5. The CDR3 DNA reads TGTGCCAGCAGTGAAGAATCCGGGGGGGCCCAAGAGACCCAGTACTTC. This translates into CASSEESGGAQETQYF.

The chain recombines TRBV25-1 with TRBJ2-3; 7 bases are shared with TRBD1. This CDR3 is built from 14 residues. Trimming at V came to 4 bases and at J to 1 base, leaving 2 bases not matched to a gene. The V gene's germline CDR1 is MGHDK and CDR2 SYGVNS. Written as DNA, the CDR3 is TGTGCCAGCAGTGGCGGACAGGGCACAGATACGCAGTATTTT. It encodes CASSGGQGTDTQYF.

The chain uses TRBV19 and TRBJ1-2; D remains unclear. Germline V lookup: CDR1 LNHDA, CDR2 SQIVND (reference sequence). The V end was cut by 9 bases, the J end by 0 bases, with 11 bases between. CDR3 size: 13 residues. The CDR3 DNA reads as TGTGCCAGCTCTTTGACATCTAACTATGGCTACACCTTC. This gives the protein CASSLTSNYGYTF.

A single count supports this clone. This chain links TRBV2 with TRBJ1-1, with TRBD1 identical over 7 bases. With V trimmed by 8 bases and J by 11 bases, 8 bases remained unmatched. The CDR3 sequence is 11 residues long. Germline V gene lookup returns CDR1 SNHLY and CDR2 FYNNEI. DNA for the CDR3: TGTGCCAGCCCCCCCCGGACAGGTGCTTTCTTT. This codes for CASPPRTGAFF.

The rearrangement uses TRBV30 and TRBJ1-6; 9 nucleotides align to TRBD1. The CDR3 has 15 residues. Germline trimming cut 1 base from V and 7 bases from J; bases unmatched to any gene: 5. Germline-derived CDR1 and CDR2 are GTSNPN and SVGIG (reference sequence). The CDR3 DNA reads as TGTGCCTGGAGTGATCCCACAGGGGGCAATTCACCCCTCCACTTT. Its translation: CAWSDPTGGNSPLHF.

V gene TRBV5-1 combines with J gene TRBJ2-1, with 7 positions matching TRBD2. The V and J ends lost 8 bases and 13 bases, in that order; junction bases with no gene match: 12. The CDR3 runs to 12 residues. CDR1 is SGHRS and CDR2 is YFSETQ in the germline V gene. This CDR3 is CASGGEGGLQFF. The CDR3, as DNA: TGCGCCAGTGGGGGGGAGGGTGGTCTTCAGTTCTTC.

The chain joins TRBV7-9 to TRBJ2-5; D is possibly TRBD2 (5 bases). V dropped 3 bases and J dropped 3 bases, with 11 bases sitting between them. Germline V lookup: CDR1 SEHNR, CDR2 FQNEAQ (reference sequence). The CDR3 length is 14 residues. CDR3 nucleotides: TGTGCCAGCAGCTTGGGTCGGGATAAAGAGACCCAGTACTTC. As protein: CASSLGRDKETQYF.

J is TRBJ1-1 and V is TRBV9, with D maybe TRBD1 (6 bases). Germline V gives CDR1 SGDLS, CDR2 YYNGEE. The CDR3 is made up of 16 amino acids. Trimming took off 3 bases at V and 5 bases at J, with 20 bases between the two ends. Written as DNA, the CDR3 is TGTGCCAGCAGCGCGACTCGGACAGCCACGGGGACTGAAGCTTTCTTT. It specifies CASSATRTATGTEAFF.